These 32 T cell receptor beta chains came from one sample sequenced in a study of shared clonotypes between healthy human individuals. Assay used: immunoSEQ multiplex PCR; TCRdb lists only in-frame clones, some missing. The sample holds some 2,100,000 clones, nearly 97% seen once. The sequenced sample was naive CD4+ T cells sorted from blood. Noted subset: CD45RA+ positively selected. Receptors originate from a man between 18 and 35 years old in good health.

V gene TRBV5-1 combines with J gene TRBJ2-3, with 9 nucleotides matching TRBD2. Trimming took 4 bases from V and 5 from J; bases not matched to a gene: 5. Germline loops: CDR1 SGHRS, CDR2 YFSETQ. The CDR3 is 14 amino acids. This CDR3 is CASSPTSGLDTQYF. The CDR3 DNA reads TGCGCCAGCAGCCCGACTAGCGGCTTAGATACGCAGTATTTT.

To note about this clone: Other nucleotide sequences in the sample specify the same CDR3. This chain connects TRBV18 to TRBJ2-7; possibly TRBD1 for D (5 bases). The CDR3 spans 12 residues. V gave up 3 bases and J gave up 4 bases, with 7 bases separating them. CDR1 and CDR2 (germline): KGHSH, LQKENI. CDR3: CASSPTGYEQYF. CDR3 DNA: TGTGCCAGCTCACCCACAGGATACGAGCAGTACTTC.

The CDR3 region has the DNA TGTGCCAGCAGTGTATTGACTAACTATGGCTACACCTTC. It yields the protein CASSVLTNYGYTF. This chain uses TRBV2 with TRBJ1-2; D remains unclear. Per the germline V gene, CDR1 is SNHLY and CDR2 is FYNNEI. The CDR3 loop spans 13 amino acids. The germline V and J ends were trimmed by 4 bases and 0 bases, with 6 bases remaining between them.

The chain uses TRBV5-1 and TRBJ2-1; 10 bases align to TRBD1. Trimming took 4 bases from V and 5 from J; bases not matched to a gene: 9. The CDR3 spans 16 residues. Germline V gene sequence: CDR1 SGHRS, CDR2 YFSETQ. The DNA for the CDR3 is TGCGCCAGCAGCAGGGAGGGGGACAGGGGTCACAATGAGCAGTTCTTC. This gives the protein CASSREGDRGHNEQFF.

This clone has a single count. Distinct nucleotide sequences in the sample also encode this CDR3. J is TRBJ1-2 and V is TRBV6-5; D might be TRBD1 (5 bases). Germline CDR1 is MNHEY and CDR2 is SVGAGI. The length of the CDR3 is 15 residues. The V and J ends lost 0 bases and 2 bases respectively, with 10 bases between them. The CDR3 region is CASSYSGQPNYGYTF. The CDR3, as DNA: TGTGCCAGCAGTTACTCGGGGCAGCCCAACTATGGCTACACCTTC.

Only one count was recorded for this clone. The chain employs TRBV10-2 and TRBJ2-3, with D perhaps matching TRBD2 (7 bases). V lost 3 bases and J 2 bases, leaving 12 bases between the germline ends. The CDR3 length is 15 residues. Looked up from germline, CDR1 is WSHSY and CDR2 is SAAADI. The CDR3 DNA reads TGCGCCAGCAGTGAAGGCGGGGGCGCCACAGATACGCAGTATTTT. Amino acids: CASSEGGGATDTQYF.

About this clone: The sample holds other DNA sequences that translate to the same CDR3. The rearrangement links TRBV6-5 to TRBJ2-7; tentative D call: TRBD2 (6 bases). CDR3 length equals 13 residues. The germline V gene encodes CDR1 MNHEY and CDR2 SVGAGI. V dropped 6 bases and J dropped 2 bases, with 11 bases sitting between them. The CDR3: CASRRDGAYEQYF. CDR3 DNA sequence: TGTGCCAGCAGGCGGGACGGGGCCTACGAGCAGTACTTC.

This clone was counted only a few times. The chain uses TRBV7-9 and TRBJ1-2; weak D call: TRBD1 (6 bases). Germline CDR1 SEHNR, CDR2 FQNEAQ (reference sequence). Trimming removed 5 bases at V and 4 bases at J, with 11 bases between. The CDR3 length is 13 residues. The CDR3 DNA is TGTGCCAGCAGCCTAATAGGGGGCTATGGCTACACCTTC. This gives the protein CASSLIGGYGYTF.

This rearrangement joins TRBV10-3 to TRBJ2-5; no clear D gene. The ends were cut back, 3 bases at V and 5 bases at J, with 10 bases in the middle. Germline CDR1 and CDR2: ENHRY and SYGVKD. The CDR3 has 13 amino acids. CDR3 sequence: CAISESQPETQYF. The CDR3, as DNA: TGTGCCATCAGTGAATCACAGCCCGAGACCCAGTACTTC.

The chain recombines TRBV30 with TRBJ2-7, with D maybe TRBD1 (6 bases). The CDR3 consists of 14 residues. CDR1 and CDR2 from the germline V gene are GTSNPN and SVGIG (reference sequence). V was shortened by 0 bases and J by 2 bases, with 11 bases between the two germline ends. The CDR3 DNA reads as TGTGCCTGGAGTGTACTCACAGGGCCCTACGAGCAGTACTTC. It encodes CAWSVLTGPYEQYF.

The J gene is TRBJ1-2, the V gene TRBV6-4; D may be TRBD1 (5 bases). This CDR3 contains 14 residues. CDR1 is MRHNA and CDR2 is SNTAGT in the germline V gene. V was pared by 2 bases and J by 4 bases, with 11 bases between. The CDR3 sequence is CASSDLGEVYGYTF. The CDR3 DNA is TGTGCCAGCAGTGACCTGGGGGAGGTCTATGGCTACACCTTC.

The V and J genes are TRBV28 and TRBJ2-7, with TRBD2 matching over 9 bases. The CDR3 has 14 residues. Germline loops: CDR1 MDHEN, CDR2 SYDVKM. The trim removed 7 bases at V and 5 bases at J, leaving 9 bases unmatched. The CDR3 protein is CASTGAGGSHEQYF. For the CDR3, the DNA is TGTGCCAGCACCGGCGCGGGGGGGAGCCACGAGCAGTACTTC.

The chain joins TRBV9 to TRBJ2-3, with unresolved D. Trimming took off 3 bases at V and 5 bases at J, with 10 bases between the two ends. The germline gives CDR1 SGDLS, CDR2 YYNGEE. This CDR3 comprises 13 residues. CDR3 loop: CASSAWVGDTQYF. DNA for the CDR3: TGTGCCAGCAGCGCATGGGTGGGAGATACGCAGTATTTT.

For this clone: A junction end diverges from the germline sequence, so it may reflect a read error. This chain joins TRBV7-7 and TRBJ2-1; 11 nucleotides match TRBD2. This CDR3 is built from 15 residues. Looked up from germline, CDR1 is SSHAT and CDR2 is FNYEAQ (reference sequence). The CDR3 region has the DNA TGTGCTAGCAGCTCTCTAGCGGGAGGCGTCGCTGAGCAGTTCTTC. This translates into CASSSLAGGVAEQFF.

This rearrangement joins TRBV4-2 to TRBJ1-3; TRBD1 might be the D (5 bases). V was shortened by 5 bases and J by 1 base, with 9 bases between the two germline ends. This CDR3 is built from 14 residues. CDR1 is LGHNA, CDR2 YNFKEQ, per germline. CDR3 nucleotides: TGTGCCAGCAGCAAAGGGGAGTCTGGAAACACCATATATTTT. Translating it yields CASSKGESGNTIYF.

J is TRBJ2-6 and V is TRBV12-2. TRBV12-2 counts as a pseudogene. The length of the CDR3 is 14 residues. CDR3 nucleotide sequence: TGTGCAAGTCGCTTGGTGTCGGGGGCCAACGTCCTGACTTTC. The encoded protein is CASRLVSGANVLTF.

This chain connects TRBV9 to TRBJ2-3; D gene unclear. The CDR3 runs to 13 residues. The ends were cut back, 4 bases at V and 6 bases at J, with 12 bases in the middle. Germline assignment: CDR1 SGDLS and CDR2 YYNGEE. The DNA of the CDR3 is TGTGCCAGCAGCCCAACGCGCCTCGATACGCAGTATTTT. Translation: CASSPTRLDTQYF.

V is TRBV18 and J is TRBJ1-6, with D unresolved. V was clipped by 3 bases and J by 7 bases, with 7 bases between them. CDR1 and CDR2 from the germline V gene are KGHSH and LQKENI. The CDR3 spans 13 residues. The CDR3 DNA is TGTGCCAGCTCACCTGGTCGGAATTCACCCCTCCACTTT. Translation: CASSPGRNSPLHF. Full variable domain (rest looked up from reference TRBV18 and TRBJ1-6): NAGVMQNPRHLVRRRGQEARLRCSPMKGHSHVYWYRQLPEEGLKFMVYLQKENIIDESGMPKERFSAEFPKEGPSILRIQQVVRGDSAAYFCASSPGRNSPLHFGNGTRLTVT.

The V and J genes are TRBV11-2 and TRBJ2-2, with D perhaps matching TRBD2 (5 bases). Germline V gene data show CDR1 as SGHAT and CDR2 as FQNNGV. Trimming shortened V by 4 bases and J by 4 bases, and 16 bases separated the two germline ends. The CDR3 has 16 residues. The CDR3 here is CASSSPNSGVTGELFF. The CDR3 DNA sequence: TGTGCCAGCAGCTCCCCAAACTCCGGGGTCACCGGGGAGCTGTTTTTT.

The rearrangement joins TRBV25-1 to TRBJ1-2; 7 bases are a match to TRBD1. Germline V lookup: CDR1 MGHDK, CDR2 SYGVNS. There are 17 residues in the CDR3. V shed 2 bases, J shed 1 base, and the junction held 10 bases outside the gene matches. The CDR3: CASSENRGNSFNYGYTF. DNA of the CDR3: TGTGCCAGCAGTGAAAACAGGGGAAACTCCTTTAACTATGGCTACACCTTC.

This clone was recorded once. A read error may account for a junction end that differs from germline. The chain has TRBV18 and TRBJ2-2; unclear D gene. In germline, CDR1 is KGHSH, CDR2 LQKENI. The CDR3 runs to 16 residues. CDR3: CASTPLGKENTGELFF. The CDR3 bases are TGTGCCAGCACACCATTGGGGAAAGAGAACACCGGGGAGCTGTTTTTT. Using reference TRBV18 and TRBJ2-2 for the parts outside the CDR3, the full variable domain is NAGVMQNPRHLVRRRGQEARLRCSPMKGHSHVYWYRQLPEEGLKFMVYLQKENIIDESGMPKERFSAEFPKEGPSILRIQQVVRGDSAAYFCASTPLGKENTGELFFGEGSRLTVL.

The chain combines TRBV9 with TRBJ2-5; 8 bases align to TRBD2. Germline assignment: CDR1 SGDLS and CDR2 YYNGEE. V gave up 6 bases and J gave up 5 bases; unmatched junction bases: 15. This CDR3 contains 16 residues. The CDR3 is CASNPGTRAPMETQYF. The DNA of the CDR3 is TGTGCCAGCAACCCCGGGACTAGAGCCCCAATGGAGACCCAGTACTTC.

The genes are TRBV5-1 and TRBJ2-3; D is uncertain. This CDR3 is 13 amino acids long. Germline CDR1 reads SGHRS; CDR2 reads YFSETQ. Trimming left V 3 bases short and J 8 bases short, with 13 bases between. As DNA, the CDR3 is TGCGCCAGCAGCTCCACCCAGATTAGTACGCAGTATTTT. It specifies CASSSTQISTQYF.

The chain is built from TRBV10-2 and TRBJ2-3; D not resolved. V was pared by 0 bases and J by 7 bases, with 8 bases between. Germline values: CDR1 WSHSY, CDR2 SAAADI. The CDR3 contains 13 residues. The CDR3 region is CASSESDVNTQYF. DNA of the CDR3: TGCGCCAGCAGTGAGTCGGACGTGAATACGCAGTATTTT.

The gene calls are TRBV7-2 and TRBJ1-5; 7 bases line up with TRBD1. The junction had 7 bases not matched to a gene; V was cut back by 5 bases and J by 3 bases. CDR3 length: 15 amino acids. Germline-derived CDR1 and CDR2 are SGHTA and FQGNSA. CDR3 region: CASSLRTGFNQPQHF. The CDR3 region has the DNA TGTGCCAGCAGCCTCCGGACAGGATTCAATCAGCCCCAGCATTTT.

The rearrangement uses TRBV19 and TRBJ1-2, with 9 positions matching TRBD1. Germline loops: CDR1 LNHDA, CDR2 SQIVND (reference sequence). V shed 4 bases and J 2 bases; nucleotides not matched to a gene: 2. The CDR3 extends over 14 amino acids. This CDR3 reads CASSNGQGNYGYTF. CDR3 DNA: TGTGCCAGTAGTAACGGACAGGGGAACTATGGCTACACCTTC.

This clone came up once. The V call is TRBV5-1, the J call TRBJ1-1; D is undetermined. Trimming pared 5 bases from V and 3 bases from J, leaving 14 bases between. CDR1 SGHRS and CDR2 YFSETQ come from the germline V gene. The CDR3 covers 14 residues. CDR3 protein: CASRRGRADTEAFF. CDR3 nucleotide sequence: TGCGCCAGCAGACGCGGACGGGCGGACACTGAAGCTTTCTTT.

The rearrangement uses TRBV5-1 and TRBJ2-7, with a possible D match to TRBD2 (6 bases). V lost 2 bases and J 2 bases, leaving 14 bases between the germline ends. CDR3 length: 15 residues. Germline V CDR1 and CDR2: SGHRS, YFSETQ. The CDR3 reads CASSFSGDSAYEQYF. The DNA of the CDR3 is TGCGCCAGCAGCTTTAGTGGGGACTCCGCCTACGAGCAGTACTTC.

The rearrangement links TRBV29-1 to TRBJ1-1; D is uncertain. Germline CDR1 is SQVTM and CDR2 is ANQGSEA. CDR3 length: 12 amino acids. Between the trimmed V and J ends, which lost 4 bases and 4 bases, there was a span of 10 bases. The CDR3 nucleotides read TGCAGCGTTGCCCAGGTCCTCACTGAAGCTTTCTTT. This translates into CSVAQVLTEAFF.

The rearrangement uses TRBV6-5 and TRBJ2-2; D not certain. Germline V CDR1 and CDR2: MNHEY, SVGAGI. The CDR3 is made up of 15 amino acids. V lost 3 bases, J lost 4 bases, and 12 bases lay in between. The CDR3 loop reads CASSYWASSTGELFF. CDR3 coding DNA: TGTGCCAGCAGTTATTGGGCCAGCTCCACCGGGGAGCTGTTTTTT.

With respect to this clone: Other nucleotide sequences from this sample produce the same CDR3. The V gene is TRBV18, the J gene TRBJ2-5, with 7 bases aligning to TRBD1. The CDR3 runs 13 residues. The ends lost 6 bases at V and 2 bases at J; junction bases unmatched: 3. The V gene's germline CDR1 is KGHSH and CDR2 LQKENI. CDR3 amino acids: CASSRGQQETQYF. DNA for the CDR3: TGTGCCAGCTCTCGGGGACAGCAAGAGACCCAGTACTTC.

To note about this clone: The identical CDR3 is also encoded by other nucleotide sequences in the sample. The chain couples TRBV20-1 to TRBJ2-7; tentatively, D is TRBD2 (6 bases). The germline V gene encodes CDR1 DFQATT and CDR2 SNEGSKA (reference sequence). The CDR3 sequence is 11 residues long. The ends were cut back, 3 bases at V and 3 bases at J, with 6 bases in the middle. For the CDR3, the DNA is TGCAGTGCTAGCGGGGGCTACGAGCAGTACTTC. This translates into CSASGGYEQYF.